The 10 T cell receptor beta chains presented below share a single source sample, sequenced in a study of blood T cell repertoires in COVID-19. Using immunoSEQ multiplex PCR, the repertoire was profiled, and TCRdb retains in-frame clones only, with some absent. The sample lists 170,000 or so clones; about three quarters were seen once. The material sequenced was peripheral blood. These receptors originate from an older woman with acute or convalescent COVID-19.

The chain employs TRBV13 and TRBJ2-3; D is unresolved. The germline CDR1 and CDR2 sequences are PRHDT and FYEKMQ (reference sequence). CDR3 size: 13 residues. With 3 bases removed from V and 6 bases from J, the gap between germline ends came to 10 bases. CDR3 protein: CASSLQTQDTQYF. The CDR3 DNA reads as TGTGCCAGCAGCTTGCAAACCCAGGATACGCAGTATTTT.

V gene TRBV2 combines with J gene TRBJ1-5; D unclear. Germline CDR1 and CDR2: SNHLY and FYNNEI. V dropped 4 bases and J dropped 7 bases, with 14 bases sitting between them. The CDR3 consists of 14 residues. The CDR3 protein is CASSADNLRQPQHF. CDR3 bases: TGTGCCAGCAGTGCCGACAACCTCCGGCAGCCCCAGCATTTT. The whole variable domain, remainder taken from reference TRBV2 and TRBJ1-5, is EPEVTQTPSHQVTQMGQEVILRCVPISNHLYFYWYRQILGQKVEFLVSFYNNEISEKSEIFDDQFSVERPDGSNFTLKIRSTKLEDSAMYFCASSADNLRQPQHFGDGTRLSIL.

V usage is TRBV18 and J usage is TRBJ2-3, with 7 bases aligning to TRBD2. V gave up 2 bases and J gave up 0 bases; unmatched junction bases: 2. The germline gives CDR1 KGHSH, CDR2 LQKENI. This CDR3 region has 15 residues. The CDR3 reads CASSPTSASTDTQYF. In nucleotides, the CDR3 is TGTGCCAGCTCACCAACTAGCGCGAGCACAGATACGCAGTATTTT.

This rearrangement joins TRBV19 to TRBJ2-1; D call uncertain. From germline, CDR1 is LNHDA and CDR2 SQIVND (reference sequence). The ends were cut back, 1 base at V and 0 bases at J, with 7 bases in the middle. There are 15 residues in the CDR3. This CDR3 reads CASSIGPPSYNEQFF. CDR3 DNA sequence: TGTGCCAGTAGTATAGGGCCTCCCTCCTACAATGAGCAGTTCTTC. Supplemented by reference TRBV19 and TRBJ2-1, the full variable domain reads DGGITQSPKYLFRKEGQNVTLSCEQNLNHDAMYWYRQDPGQGLRLIYYSQIVNDFQKGDIAEGYSVSREKKESFPLTVTSAQKNPTAFYLCASSIGPPSYNEQFFGPGTRLTVL.

This clone was picked up one time. The J gene is TRBJ2-1, the V gene TRBV18; TRBD2 matches at 11 bases. The CDR3 runs 18 residues. The V segment lost 1 base and the J segment 0 bases; nucleotides outside the gene matches: 5. Germline V gives CDR1 KGHSH, CDR2 LQKENI. Here the CDR3 reads CASSPRGGLAGSYNEQFF. CDR3 DNA sequence: TGTGCCAGCTCACCACGCGGAGGACTAGCGGGCTCCTACAATGAGCAGTTCTTC.

This clone has more than one count but fewer than ten. J is TRBJ1-1 and V is TRBV30; 9 bases agree with TRBD1. The CDR3 is 15 residues long. The ends lost 4 bases at V and 6 bases at J; junction bases unmatched: 12. Germline V gene lookup returns CDR1 GTSNPN and CDR2 SVGIG (reference sequence). CDR3 sequence: CAWKPGQGLFPEAFF. The DNA for the CDR3 is TGTGCCTGGAAACCGGGACAGGGTTTATTCCCTGAAGCTTTCTTT.

The chain employs TRBV5-1 and TRBJ1-3; D is undetermined. Trimming cost V 4 bases and J 2 bases, with 16 bases left between them. The germline CDR1 and CDR2 sequences are SGHRS and YFSETQ. The CDR3 has 16 residues. This CDR3 is CASSHGSLQAGNTIYF. In DNA form, the CDR3 reads TGCGCCAGCAGCCACGGATCGTTGCAGGCTGGAAACACCATATATTTT. The full variable domain, rest sourced from reference TRBV5-1 and TRBJ1-3, is KAGVTQTPRYLIKTRGQQVTLSCSPISGHRSVSWYQQTPGQGLQFLFEYFSETQRNKGNFPGRFSGRQFSNSRSEMNVSTLELGDSALYLCASSHGSLQAGNTIYFGEGSWLTVV.

V is TRBV6-5 and J is TRBJ2-5, with D perhaps TRBD2 (6 bases). Germline values: CDR1 MNHEY, CDR2 SVGAGI. Trimming stripped 4 bases from V and 2 bases from J, with 11 bases between. This CDR3 is built from 14 residues. The CDR3 DNA sequence: TGTGCCAGCAGTTTAGTCGGGACTCAAGAGACCCAGTACTTC. Its translation is CASSLVGTQETQYF.

The V call is TRBV5-4, the J call TRBJ1-1; D call uncertain. V gave up 1 base and J gave up 1 base, with 11 bases separating them. CDR3 size: 15 residues. Germline V gene data show CDR1 as SGHNT and CDR2 as YYREEE (reference sequence). As DNA, the CDR3 is TGTGCCAGCAGCTTGAGAGGTCTTGAGAACACTGAAGCTTTCTTT. Translation: CASSLRGLENTEAFF.

The rearrangement uses TRBV29-1 and TRBJ2-5; no reliable D call. Germline-derived CDR1 and CDR2 are SQVTM and ANQGSEA. The CDR3 runs 10 residues. The V end lost 4 bases, the J end lost 5 bases, and 5 bases lay between the germline ends. The DNA for the CDR3 is TGCAGCGTTGTGACTGAGACCCAGTACTTC. Amino acid sequence: CSVVTETQYF.